The 17 T cell receptor beta chains presented below share a single source sample, sequenced in a study of CD8 T cells in Susac syndrome. It was with random hexamers that 0.5 to 1 ug RNA was reverse transcribed. One entry per CDR3 protein, called by TCRdb with MiXCR from the immunoSEQ multiplex PCR reads. The table lists 200,000 to 250,000 distinct CDR3 sequences, about 95% of them singletons, with around 0.15% in the top ten. The sample comprised CD4+ T cells from PBMCs. These receptor sequences come from a human donor with Susac syndrome.

Here the CDR3 DNA reads TGTGCCAGCAGCCCGGGTCCACATGAAAAACTGTTTTTT. It yields the protein CASSPGPHEKLFF. This chain links TRBV14 with TRBJ1-4; unclear D gene. V dropped 4 bases and J dropped 6 bases, with 9 bases sitting between them. Germline values: CDR1 SGHDN, CDR2 FVKESK. The CDR3 length is 13 residues.

J is TRBJ2-3 and V is TRBV20-1; D not certain. Germline CDR1 and CDR2: DFQATT and SNEGSKA (reference sequence). This CDR3 has 16 amino acids. Trimming took 2 bases from V and 0 from J, leaving 15 bases between them. CDR3 sequence (DNA): TGCAGTGCTAGACAAAAGTCCGATAGAAGCACAGATACGCAGTATTTT. Amino acid sequence: CSARQKSDRSTDTQYF.

The J gene is TRBJ2-3, the V gene TRBV11-3; D is perhaps TRBD1 or TRBD2 (6 bases each). The CDR3 contains 16 residues. The germline CDR1 and CDR2 sequences are SGHNT and YENEEA. The V end lost 5 bases, the J end lost 3 bases, and 18 bases lay between the germline ends. CDR3 in amino acids: CASSPGPPGATDTQYF. The CDR3 DNA reads as TGTGCCAGCAGCCCAGGGCCTCCGGGGGCTACAGATACGCAGTATTTT. The full variable domain, rest sourced from reference TRBV11-3 and TRBJ2-3, is EAGVVQSPRYKIIEKKQPVAFWCNPISGHNTLYWYLQNLGQGPELLIRYENEEAVDDSQLPKDRFSAERLKGVDSTLKIQPAELGDSAVYLCASSPGPPGATDTQYFGPGTRLTVL.

V gene TRBV20-1 combines with J gene TRBJ2-3, with 8 bases that match TRBD2. CDR3 length: 14 amino acids. Germline loops: CDR1 DFQATT, CDR2 SNEGSKA (reference sequence). Trimming at V came to 0 bases and at J to 8 bases, leaving 7 bases not matched to a gene. In DNA form, the CDR3 reads TGCAGTGCTAGAGAAACCGGGGGGGCCGGTACGCAGTATTTT. This codes for CSARETGGAGTQYF.

The chain couples TRBV6-6 to TRBJ2-2; no clear D. CDR3 size: 14 residues. Germline lookup yields CDR1 MNHNY and CDR2 SVGAGI (reference sequence). V was trimmed by 4 bases and J by 4 bases, leaving 10 bases between them. This CDR3 reads CASSLEGPTGELFF. The CDR3 DNA reads TGTGCCAGCAGTTTAGAAGGTCCCACCGGGGAGCTGTTTTTT.

The CDR3 sequence is CSAGQDNSPLHF. The DNA of the CDR3 is TGCAGTGCGGGACAGGATAATTCACCCCTCCACTTT. This chain joins TRBV20-1 and TRBJ1-6, with TRBD1 matching over 8 bases. The CDR3 runs 12 residues. J gave up 5 bases and V 6 bases, and 0 bases lay outside the gene matches. The germline V gene encodes CDR1 DFQATT and CDR2 SNEGSKA (reference sequence).

The gene calls are TRBV20-1 and TRBJ1-1; D is undetermined. With 0 bases removed from V and 3 bases from J, the gap between germline ends came to 11 bases. Germline-derived CDR1 and CDR2 are DFQATT and SNEGSKA (reference sequence). This CDR3 region has 14 residues. The CDR3 loop reads CSAREPPRDTEAFF. The CDR3 bases are TGCAGTGCTAGAGAACCCCCGCGGGACACTGAAGCTTTCTTT.

V usage is TRBV5-1 and J usage is TRBJ1-6; no definite D call. Trimming left V 3 bases short and J 8 bases short, with 12 bases between. In germline, CDR1 is SGHRS, CDR2 YFSETQ. CDR3 length: 14 amino acids. The CDR3: CASSSSGGDSPLHF. In DNA form, the CDR3 reads TGCGCCAGCAGCTCCTCCGGTGGCGATTCACCCCTCCACTTT. The full variable domain, in which reference TRBV5-1 and TRBJ1-6 provide the parts outside the CDR3, is KAGVTQTPRYLIKTRGQQVTLSCSPISGHRSVSWYQQTPGQGLQFLFEYFSETQRNKGNFPGRFSGRQFSNSRSEMNVSTLELGDSALYLCASSSSGGDSPLHFGNGTRLTVT.

The sample holds one count of this clonotype. The chain employs TRBV11-1 and TRBJ1-1, with D possibly TRBD1 on 5 matching bases. This CDR3 contains 13 residues. V lost 2 bases and J 11 bases, leaving 15 bases between the germline ends. Germline V gene sequence: CDR1 SGHAT, CDR2 FQDESV (reference sequence). The CDR3 spells CASSLTQGSGAFF. In DNA form, the CDR3 reads TGTGCCAGCAGCTTAACCCAGGGTTCGGGGGCTTTCTTT.

V and J are TRBV5-4 and TRBJ2-5, with TRBD2 identical over 10 bases. This CDR3 spans 15 amino acids. Germline-derived CDR1 and CDR2 are SGHNT and YYREEE (reference sequence). V lost 4 bases and J lost 5; bases outside the gene matches: 8. The CDR3 nucleotides read TGTGCCAGCAGCCCGTGGACTAGCGGATCGGAGACCCAGTACTTC. It is translated as CASSPWTSGSETQYF.

This chain connects TRBV7-3 to TRBJ2-1; TRBD2 agrees at 7 bases. There are 15 residues in the CDR3. V was clipped by 2 bases and J by 4 bases; unmatched bases: 5. Germline assignment: CDR1 SGHTA and CDR2 FQGTGA. The CDR3 DNA reads TGTGCCAGCAGCTTAGATAGCGGGCCTTACAATGAGCAGTTCTTC. As protein: CASSLDSGPYNEQFF.

The chain couples TRBV30 to TRBJ2-3; D unclear. The germline CDR1 and CDR2 sequences are GTSNPN and SVGIG (reference sequence). The CDR3 is 14 residues long. V lost 0 bases and J lost 3, with 10 bases in between. In DNA, the CDR3 is TGTGCCTGGAGTGTCTTCGGTTTAACAGATACGCAGTATTTT. This translates into CAWSVFGLTDTQYF.

This clonotype came up a few times. V gene TRBV11-2 combines with J gene TRBJ2-4, with D maybe TRBD1 (5 bases). CDR1 is SGHAT, CDR2 FQNNGV, per germline. V gave up 6 bases and J gave up 3 bases, with 15 bases separating them. This CDR3 has 15 residues. The CDR3 spells CASRDMRQGKNIQYF. The CDR3 coding sequence is TGTGCCAGCAGAGACATGAGGCAGGGCAAAAACATTCAGTACTTC.

The V and J genes are TRBV20-1 and TRBJ2-1, with D tentatively TRBD1 or TRBD2 (5 bases each). Germline loops: CDR1 DFQATT, CDR2 SNEGSKA (reference sequence). The ends were cut back, 5 bases at V and 7 bases at J, with 12 bases in the middle. This CDR3 contains 12 residues. The CDR3 DNA sequence: TGCAGTGCTGCTCCGGGGCCTAATGAGCAGTTCTTC. Translated: CSAAPGPNEQFF.

This chain connects TRBV6-2 or TRBV6-3 to TRBJ2-5, with D uncertain. V lost 5 bases, J lost 2 bases, and 15 bases lay in between. Germline CDR1 reads MNHEY; CDR2 reads SVGEGT. The CDR3 is made up of 15 amino acids. DNA of the CDR3: TGTGCCAGCAGTACCCGACCAGCGAGACAAGAGACCCAGTACTTC. Residues: CASSTRPARQETQYF.

This chain connects TRBV28 to TRBJ2-5; D ambiguous. Germline assignment: CDR1 MDHEN and CDR2 SYDVKM. There are 15 residues in the CDR3. Trimming cost V 6 bases and J 5 bases, with 19 bases left between them. The CDR3 DNA reads TGTGCCAGCAGCTCCCCTCTTCGGGCAACCGAGACCCAGTACTTC. It is translated as CASSSPLRATETQYF.

This rearrangement joins TRBV7-9 to TRBJ2-1; a possible D gene is TRBD2 (6 bases). Trimming shortened V by 0 bases and J by 8 bases, and 17 bases separated the two germline ends. Per the germline V gene, CDR1 is SEHNR and CDR2 is FQNEAQ (reference sequence). CDR3 length: 16 residues. CDR3 bases: TGTGCCAGCAGCTTAGCTGTGTTACCTTCGGGGGATGAGCAGTTCTTC. Residues: CASSLAVLPSGDEQFF.